The text below deals with one T cell receptor (beta chain). Here immunoSEQ multiplex PCR was the method, and the copy in TCRdb shows in-frame clones only, minus some. The sample lists roughly 39,000 clones, nearly 95% seen once, with roughly 0.38% in the top ten. The germline V gene has CDR1 SGHRS and CDR2 YFSETQ. With V trimmed by 4 bases and J by 1 base, 15 bases remained unmatched. The CDR3 consists of 19 residues. The entry originates in a study of T cell changes during pregnancy in multiple sclerosis. The TCR comes from a female donor in good health, enrolled as a control in a pregnancy study. The chain joins TRBV5-1 to TRBJ2-7; 12 bases are a match to TRBD2. The sample here was CD4+ T cells from peripheral blood mononuclear cells, taken after pregnancy. The CDR3 DNA sequence: TGCGCCAGCAGCCTCCGACAGGCTAGCGGGGGGGGTCGTTCCTACGAGCAGTACTTC. It is translated as CASSLRQASGGGRSYEQYF. Looking up the rest from reference TRBV5-1 and TRBJ2-7 gives the full variable domain: KAGVTQTPRYLIKTRGQQVTLSCSPISGHRSVSWYQQTPGQGLQFLFEYFSETQRNKGNFPGRFSGRQFSNSRSEMNVSTLELGDSALYLCASSLRQASGGGRSYEQYFGPGTRLTVT.